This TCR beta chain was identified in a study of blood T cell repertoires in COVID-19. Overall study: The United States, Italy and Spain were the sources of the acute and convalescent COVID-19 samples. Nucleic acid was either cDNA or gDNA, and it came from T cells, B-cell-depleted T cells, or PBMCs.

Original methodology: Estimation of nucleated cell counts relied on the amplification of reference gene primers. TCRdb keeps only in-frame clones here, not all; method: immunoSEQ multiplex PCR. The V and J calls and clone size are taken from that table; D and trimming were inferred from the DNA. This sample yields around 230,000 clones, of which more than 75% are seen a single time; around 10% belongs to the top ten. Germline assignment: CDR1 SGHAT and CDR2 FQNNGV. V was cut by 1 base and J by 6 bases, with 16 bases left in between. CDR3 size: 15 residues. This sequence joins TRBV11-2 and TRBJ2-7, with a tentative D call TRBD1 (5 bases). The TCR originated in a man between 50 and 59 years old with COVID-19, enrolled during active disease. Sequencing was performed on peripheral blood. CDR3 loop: CASSLVEAGPGEQYF. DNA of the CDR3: TGTGCCAGCAGCTTAGTAGAGGCAGGGCCTGGCGAGCAGTACTTC.